The 22 T cell receptor beta chains below all came from one sample that was sequenced in a study of tumor and adjacent non-tumor tissue in lung cancer. The template was RNA from unsorted bulk tissue. The normal lung tissue was taken more than 3 cm from the tumor edge. TCRbeta libraries were built with three rounds of nested PCR, modified from ARM-PCR. TCRdb used MiXCR to reprocess the multiplex PCR reads, holding one entry per CDR3 protein. Found here are roughly 120,000 distinct CDR3 sequences, 62% of them singletons; the top ten hold about 20%. Sequenced input: distant non-tumor lung tissue. These receptors came from a man aged 55 to 70 with non-small cell lung cancer.

Comments on this clonotype: A read error may account for a junction end that differs from germline. The chain recombines TRBV2 with TRBJ2-3; 12 bases line up with TRBD2. Germline V gene data show CDR1 as SNHLY and CDR2 as FYNNEI. This CDR3 spans 17 amino acids. The CDR3 nucleotides are TGTGCCAGCAGTAAGGGACTAGCGGGCGTAGGCACAGACACGCAGTATTTT. This codes for CASSKGLAGVGTDTQYF. Based on the CDR3 plus reference TRBV2 and TRBJ2-3, the full variable domain is EPEVTQTPSHQVTQMGQEVILRCVPISNHLYFYWYRQILGQKVEFLVSFYNNEISEKSEIFDDQFSVERPDGSNFTLKIRSTKLEDSAMYFCASSKGLAGVGTDTQYFGPGTRLTVL.

This clonotype was observed a handful of times. Compared with germline, one end of the junction differs, possibly owing to a read error. J is TRBJ2-3 and V is TRBV6-2 or TRBV6-3; either TRBD1 or TRBD2 may supply D (6 bases each). The CDR3 extends over 15 amino acids. Germline values: CDR1 MNHEY, CDR2 SVGEGT. The CDR3 nucleotides read TGTGCCAGCAGCCTCCCCGAGACAGGCGGGGATAAGCAGTATTTT. It specifies CASSLPETGGDKQYF.

This clonotype was observed many times. The chain couples TRBV2 to TRBJ1-2, with D perhaps matching TRBD1 (5 bases). The CDR3 runs 14 residues. Germline V lookup: CDR1 SNHLY, CDR2 FYNNEI. Trimming shortened V by 4 bases and J by 6 bases, and 15 bases separated the two germline ends. The CDR3 here is CASSAYHQGNGYTF. CDR3 bases: TGTGCCAGCAGTGCCTACCATCAGGGTAATGGCTACACCTTC.

This clonotype was counted many times. The chain links TRBV20-1 to TRBJ1-5, with D unclear. V was clipped by 2 bases and J by 7 bases, with 9 bases between them. This CDR3 contains 12 residues. CDR1 and CDR2 (germline): DFQATT, SNEGSKA (reference sequence). DNA for the CDR3: TGCAGTGCTAGACGGTACCAACAGCCCCAGCATTTT. Amino acids: CSARRYQQPQHF.

A note on this clonotype: This may come from a read error, since a much larger clone is one base off. The chain links TRBV20-1 to TRBJ1-4; D unclear. Per the germline V gene, CDR1 is DFQATT and CDR2 is SNEGSKA (reference sequence). CDR3 length: 15 residues. The CDR3 bases are TGCTGTGCTAGAGATACTACATTGAGCCGCGAAAAACTGTTTTTT. Protein: CCARDTTLSREKLFF.

For this clonotype: This sequence may be a read error, since a much larger clone differs from it by one base. As the CDR3 is not closed by the conserved phenylalanine or tryptophan, this likely results from a read error. The chain combines TRBV7-9 with TRBJ1-1; 8 bases match TRBD1. The CDR3 runs to 13 residues. V lost 5 bases and J lost 5; bases outside the gene matches: 4. Germline values: CDR1 SEHNR, CDR2 FQNEAQ (reference sequence). The CDR3 DNA reads TGTGCCAGCAGCCCGGGGACAGGAACTGAAGCTTTCTCT. Protein: CASSPGTGTEAFS.

Notes on this clonotype: The junction and the germline gene differ at one end; a read error may be behind it. The V and J genes are TRBV11-3 and TRBJ2-1; maybe TRBD2 (7 bases). The CDR3 extends over 15 amino acids. Germline V gene lookup returns CDR1 SGHNT and CDR2 YENEEA. The CDR3 spells CASSVITGGQNEQFF. CDR3 coding DNA: TGTGCTAGCAGCGTAATAACGGGAGGACAGAATGAGCAGTTCTTC. Drawing the rest from reference TRBV11-3 and TRBJ2-1, the complete variable domain is EAGVVQSPRYKIIEKKQPVAFWCNPISGHNTLYWYLQNLGQGPELLIRYENEEAVDDSQLPKDRFSAERLKGVDSTLKIQPAELGDSAVYLCASSVITGGQNEQFFGPGTRLTVL.

A remark on this clonotype: A read error may account for a junction end that differs from germline. The rearrangement links TRBV29-1 to TRBJ2-1; D is perhaps TRBD2 (5 bases). There are 13 residues in the CDR3. CDR1 and CDR2 from the germline V gene are SQVTM and ANQGSEA. The CDR3 DNA follows: TGCAGCGTCGCCGGGATTAGCGCCAATGAGCAGTCCTTC. This sequence encodes CSVAGISANEQSF.

This clonotype was seen ten or more times. V is TRBV20-1 and J is TRBJ2-5; 8 positions match TRBD2. Germline V gene sequence: CDR1 DFQATT, CDR2 SNEGSKA (reference sequence). This CDR3 spans 14 amino acids. Trimming cost V 3 bases and J 1 base; bases outside gene matches: 4. CDR3 DNA sequence: TGCAGTGCTAGCGGGGGGGTCGTCCAAGAGACCCAGTACTTC. Translated, it gives CSASGGVVQETQYF.

Details on this clonotype: A read error may explain this, as a much larger clone is one base away. This chain links TRBV19 with TRBJ1-2; no clear D gene. V shed 4 bases and J shed 13 bases, with 25 bases lying between them. This CDR3 comprises 15 residues. Germline CDR1 reads LNHDA; CDR2 reads SQIVND (reference sequence). The CDR3 region is CASSNRRSEPAWGTF. CDR3 nucleotides: TGTGCCAGTAGTAATCGAAGGTCGGAACCTGCCTGGGGCACCTTC.

Details on this clonotype: This sequence may be a read error, since a much larger clone differs from it by one base. The conserved phenylalanine or tryptophan normally closing the CDR3 is absent here, so this likely arose from a read error. J is TRBJ1-2 and V is TRBV6-2 or TRBV6-3; 7 bases map to TRBD1. The germline V gene has CDR1 MNHEY and CDR2 SVGEGT. V gave up 6 bases and J gave up 4 bases; unmatched junction bases: 14. CDR3 length: 16 amino acids. The CDR3 region is CASSQIRDRRTYGYTL. The CDR3 coding sequence is TGTGCCAGCAGCCAGATACGGGACAGAAGAACCTATGGCTACACCCTC.

The chain joins TRBV20-1 to TRBJ1-2, with a tentative D call TRBD1 (5 bases). Germline CDR1 reads DFQATT; CDR2 reads SNEGSKA (reference sequence). The CDR3 extends over 15 amino acids. V lost 4 bases and J 0 bases, leaving 15 bases between the germline ends. The CDR3 nucleotides are TGCAGTGCTAAGGGGCGCGGGGGAGCTAACTATGGCTACACCTTC. The encoded protein is CSAKGRGGANYGYTF.

About this clonotype: Being one base from a much bigger clone, this may be a read error. CDR3 loop: CSARRSGYNEQFF. The CDR3 DNA reads as TGCAGTGCTAGACGATCAGGATACAATGAGCAGTTCTTC. The chain employs TRBV20-1 and TRBJ2-1; no clear D gene. This CDR3 is built from 13 residues. V was shortened by 2 bases and J by 4 bases, with 9 bases between the two germline ends. Germline CDR1 is DFQATT and CDR2 is SNEGSKA (reference sequence).

The chain is built from TRBV4-1 and TRBJ2-1; D perhaps matches TRBD2 (6 bases). V lost 11 bases, J lost 4 bases, and 21 bases lay in between. CDR1 and CDR2 from the germline V gene are MGHRA and YSYEKL. The CDR3 runs to 15 residues. The DNA of the CDR3 is TGCGCCGGTAGCCAAATGATGGCGGGGTACAATGAGCAGTTCTTC. It yields the protein CAGSQMMAGYNEQFF.

The V and J genes are TRBV7-9 and TRBJ2-2; D remains ambiguous. The CDR3 runs to 12 residues. Germline CDR1 SEHNR, CDR2 FQNEAQ (reference sequence). V lost 6 bases and J 7 bases, leaving 9 bases between the germline ends. CDR3 DNA sequence: TGTGCCAGCAGTTACGGCAGCGGGGAGCTGTTTTTT. Translating it yields CASSYGSGELFF.

This clonotype was seen repeatedly, ten times or more. The CDR3 is CASSSTWTGGTGELFF. In nucleotides, the CDR3 is TGTGCCAGCAGCTCGACCTGGACAGGGGGGACCGGGGAGCTGTTTTTT. V usage is TRBV13 and J usage is TRBJ2-2; 10 nucleotides agree with TRBD1. Germline-derived CDR1 and CDR2 are PRHDT and FYEKMQ (reference sequence). This CDR3 has 16 amino acids. Trimming cost V 4 bases and J 5 bases; bases outside gene matches: 7.

This clonotype was counted many times. V and J are TRBV11-2 and TRBJ1-1, with a weak D call TRBD1 (5 bases). The CDR3 is made up of 13 amino acids. Germline CDR1 is SGHAT and CDR2 is FQNNGV. Between the trimmed V and J ends, which lost 5 bases and 6 bases, there was a span of 13 bases. This chain's CDR3 is CASSQTMGAEAFF. The CDR3 DNA reads TGTGCCAGCAGCCAGACGATGGGGGCTGAAGCTTTCTTT. The entire variable domain, with the rest obtained from reference TRBV11-2 and TRBJ1-1, is as follows: EAGVAQSPRYKIIEKRQSVAFWCNPISGHATLYWYQQILGQGPKLLIQFQNNGVVDDSQLPKDRFSAERLKGVDSTLKIQPAKLEDSAVYLCASSQTMGAEAFFGQGTRLTVV.

This clonotype was seen repeatedly, ten times or more. This chain joins TRBV6-2 or TRBV6-3 and TRBJ2-1; TRBD2 matches at 7 bases. The V gene's germline CDR1 is MNHEY and CDR2 SVGEGT. The J segment lost 4 bases and the V segment lost 2 bases, leaving 11 bases of the junction unmatched. This CDR3 region has 17 residues. This chain's CDR3 is CASSYGLVGAGYNEQFF. CDR3 DNA: TGTGCCAGCAGTTACGGACTAGTCGGAGCCGGGTACAATGAGCAGTTCTTC.

This clonotype was found a few times. Given a much more abundant clone one base away, this may be a read error. The J gene is TRBJ2-7, the V gene TRBV5-6, with D tentatively TRBD2 (6 bases). The CDR3 totals 14 residues. CDR1 and CDR2 (germline): SGHDT, YYEEEE. In DNA form, the CDR3 reads TGTGTCAGCAGCTTCGGCGGGGATTCCTACGAGCAGTACTTC. Protein sequence: CVSSFGGDSYEQYF. The full variable domain, rest sourced from reference TRBV5-6 and TRBJ2-7, is DAGVTQSPTHLIKTRGQQVTLRCSPKSGHDTVSWYQQALGQGPQFIFQYYEEEERQRGNFPDRFSGHQFPNYSSELNVNALLLGDSALYLCVSSFGGDSYEQYFGPGTRLTVT.

The DNA for the CDR3 is TGTGCCAGCAAAATGGGACAGGGACTACACGGGCAGTACTTC. This codes for CASKMGQGLHGQYF. The chain joins TRBV6-6 to TRBJ2-7; 9 bases are shared with TRBD1. Trimming removed 7 bases from V and 9 bases from J; junction bases left unmatched: 13. Germline loops: CDR1 MNHNY, CDR2 SVGAGI (reference sequence). The CDR3 has 14 residues.

This chain links TRBV11-3 with TRBJ2-7; 14 bases fit TRBD2. CDR1 and CDR2 from the germline V gene are SGHNT and YENEEA. Unmatched junction bases numbered 11, after V lost 5 bases and J lost 5 bases. The CDR3 contains 17 residues. DNA for the CDR3: TGTGCCAGCAGCGATGGAGGGACTAGCGGGAGTCCCGACGAGCAGTACTTC. Residues: CASSDGGTSGSPDEQYF.

Note on this clonotype: A much larger clone differs by one base, so this may be a read error. The rearrangement uses TRBV6-2 or TRBV6-3 and TRBJ2-3; no definite D call. With 6 bases removed from V and 1 base from J, the gap between germline ends came to 14 bases. The CDR3 consists of 15 residues. CDR1 is MNHEY, CDR2 SVGEGT, per germline. Here the CDR3 DNA reads TGTGCCAGCAGGTATACTGGTTTTGGCACAGATACGCAGTATTTT. Protein sequence: CASRYTGFGTDTQYF.